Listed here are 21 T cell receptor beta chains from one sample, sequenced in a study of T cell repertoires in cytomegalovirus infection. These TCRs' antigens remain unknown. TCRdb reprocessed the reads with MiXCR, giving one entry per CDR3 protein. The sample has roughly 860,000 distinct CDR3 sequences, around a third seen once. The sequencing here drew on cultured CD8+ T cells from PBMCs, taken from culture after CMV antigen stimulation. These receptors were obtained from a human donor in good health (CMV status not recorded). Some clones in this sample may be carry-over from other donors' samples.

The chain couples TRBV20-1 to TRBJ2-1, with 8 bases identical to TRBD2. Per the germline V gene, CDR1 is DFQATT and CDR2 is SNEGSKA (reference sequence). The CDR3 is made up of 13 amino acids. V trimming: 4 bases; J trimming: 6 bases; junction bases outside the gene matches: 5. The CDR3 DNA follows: TGCAGTGCTATTCCGGGGACTAGCAATGAGCAGTTCTTC. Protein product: CSAIPGTSNEQFF.

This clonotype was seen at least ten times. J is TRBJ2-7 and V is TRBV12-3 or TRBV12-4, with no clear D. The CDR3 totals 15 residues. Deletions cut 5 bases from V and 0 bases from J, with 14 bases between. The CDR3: CASSPESWSSYEQYF. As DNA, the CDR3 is TGTGCCAGCAGTCCGGAGAGTTGGAGCTCCTACGAGCAGTACTTC.

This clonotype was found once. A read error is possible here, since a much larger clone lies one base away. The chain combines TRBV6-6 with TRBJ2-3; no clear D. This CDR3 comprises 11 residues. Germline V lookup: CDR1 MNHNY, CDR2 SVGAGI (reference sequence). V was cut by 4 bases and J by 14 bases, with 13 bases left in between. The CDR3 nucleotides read TGTGCCAGCAGTTCAAACCAAGGAATGTATTTT. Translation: CASSSNQGMYF.

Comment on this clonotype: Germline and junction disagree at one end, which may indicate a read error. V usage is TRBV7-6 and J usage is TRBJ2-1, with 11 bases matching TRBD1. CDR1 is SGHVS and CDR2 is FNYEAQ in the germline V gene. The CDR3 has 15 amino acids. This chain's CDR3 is CVSSSTGTGGNEQFF. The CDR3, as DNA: TGTGTCAGCAGCTCGACCGGGACAGGGGGGAATGAGCAGTTCTTC.

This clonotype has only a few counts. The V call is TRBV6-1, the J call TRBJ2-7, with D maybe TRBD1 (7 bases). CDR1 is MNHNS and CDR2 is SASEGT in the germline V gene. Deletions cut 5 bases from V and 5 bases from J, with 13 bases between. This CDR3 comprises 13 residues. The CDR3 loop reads CASSLTGTDEQYV. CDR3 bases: TGTGCCAGCAGTTTGACAGGGACTGACGAGCAGTACGTC.

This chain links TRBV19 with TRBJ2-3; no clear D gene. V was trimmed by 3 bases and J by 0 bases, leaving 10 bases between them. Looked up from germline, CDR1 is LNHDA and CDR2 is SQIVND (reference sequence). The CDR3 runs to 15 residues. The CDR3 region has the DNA TGTGCCAGTAGTATGGGCCCGTACAGCACAGATACGCAGTATTTT. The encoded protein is CASSMGPYSTDTQYF.

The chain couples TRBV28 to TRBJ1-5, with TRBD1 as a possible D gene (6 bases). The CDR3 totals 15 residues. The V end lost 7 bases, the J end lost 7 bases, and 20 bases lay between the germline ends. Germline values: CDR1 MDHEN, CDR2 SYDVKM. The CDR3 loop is CASTSLQGVKQPQHF. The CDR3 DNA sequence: TGTGCCAGCACAAGCCTACAGGGAGTCAAGCAGCCCCAGCATTTT.

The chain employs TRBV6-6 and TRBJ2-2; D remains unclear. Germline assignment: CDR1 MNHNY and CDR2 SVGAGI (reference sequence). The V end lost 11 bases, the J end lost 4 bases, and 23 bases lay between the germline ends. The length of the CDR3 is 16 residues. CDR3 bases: TGTGCCGGCCACTGGGATATAGGCGGTGGCACCGGGGAGCTGTTTTTT. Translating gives CAGHWDIGGGTGELFF.

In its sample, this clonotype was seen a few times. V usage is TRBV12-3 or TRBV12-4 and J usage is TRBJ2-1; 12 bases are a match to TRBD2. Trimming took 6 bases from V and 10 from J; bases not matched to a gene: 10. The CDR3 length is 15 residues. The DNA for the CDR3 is TGTGCCAGCAGCCCGCCGGGACTAGCGGGTCGCGAGCAGTTCTTC. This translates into CASSPPGLAGREQFF.

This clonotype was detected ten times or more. In DNA, the CDR3 is TGTGCCAGCAGCATAACCGGGACCGCGGCAAACACCATATATTTT. Amino acid sequence: CASSITGTAANTIYF. This rearrangement joins TRBV7-8 to TRBJ1-3; tentatively, D is TRBD1 (5 bases). Trimming removed 5 bases at V and 6 bases at J, with 17 bases between. The germline V gene has CDR1 SGHVS and CDR2 FQNEAQ. This CDR3 contains 15 residues.

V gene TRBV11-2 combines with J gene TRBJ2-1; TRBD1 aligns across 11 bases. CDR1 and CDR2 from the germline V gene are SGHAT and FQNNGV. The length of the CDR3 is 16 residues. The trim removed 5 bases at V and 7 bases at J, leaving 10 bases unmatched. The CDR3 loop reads CASSGRTGGRRNEQFF. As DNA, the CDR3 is TGTGCCAGCAGCGGACGGACAGGGGGCCGGAGGAATGAGCAGTTCTTC. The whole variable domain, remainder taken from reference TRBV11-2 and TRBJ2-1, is EAGVAQSPRYKIIEKRQSVAFWCNPISGHATLYWYQQILGQGPKLLIQFQNNGVVDDSQLPKDRFSAERLKGVDSTLKIQPAKLEDSAVYLCASSGRTGGRRNEQFFGPGTRLTVL.

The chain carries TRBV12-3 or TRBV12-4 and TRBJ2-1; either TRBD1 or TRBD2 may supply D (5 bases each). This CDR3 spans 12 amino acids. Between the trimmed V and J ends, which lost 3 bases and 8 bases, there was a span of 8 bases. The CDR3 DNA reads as TGTGCCAGCAGTTTGGGGGTGCATGAGCAGTTCTTC. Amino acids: CASSLGVHEQFF.

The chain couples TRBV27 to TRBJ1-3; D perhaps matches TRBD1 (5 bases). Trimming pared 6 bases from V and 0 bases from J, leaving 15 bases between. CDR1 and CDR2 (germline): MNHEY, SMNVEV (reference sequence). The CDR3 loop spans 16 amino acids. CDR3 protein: CASRRGGASSGNTIYF. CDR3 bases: TGTGCCAGCAGAAGGGGAGGGGCTAGCTCTGGAAACACCATATATTTT.

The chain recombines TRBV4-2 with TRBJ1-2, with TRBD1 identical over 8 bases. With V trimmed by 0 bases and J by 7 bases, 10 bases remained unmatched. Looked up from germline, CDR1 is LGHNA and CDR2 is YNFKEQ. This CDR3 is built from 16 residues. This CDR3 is CASSQEGSDRGFGYTF. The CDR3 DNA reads TGTGCCAGCAGCCAAGAAGGTTCCGACAGGGGATTTGGCTACACCTTC.

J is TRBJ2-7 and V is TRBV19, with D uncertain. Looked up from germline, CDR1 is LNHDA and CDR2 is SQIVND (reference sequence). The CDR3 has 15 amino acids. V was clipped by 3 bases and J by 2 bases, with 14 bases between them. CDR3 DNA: TGTGCCAGTAGTATGGTCCTAGGCACCCCCTACGAGCAGTACTTC. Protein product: CASSMVLGTPYEQYF.

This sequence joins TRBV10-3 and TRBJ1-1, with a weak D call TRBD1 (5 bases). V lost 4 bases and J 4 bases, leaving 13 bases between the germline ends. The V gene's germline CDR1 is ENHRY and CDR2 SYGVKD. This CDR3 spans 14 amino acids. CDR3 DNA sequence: TGTGCCATCAGTGCGGGACCGCTGGCCACTGAAGCTTTCTTT. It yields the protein CAISAGPLATEAFF.

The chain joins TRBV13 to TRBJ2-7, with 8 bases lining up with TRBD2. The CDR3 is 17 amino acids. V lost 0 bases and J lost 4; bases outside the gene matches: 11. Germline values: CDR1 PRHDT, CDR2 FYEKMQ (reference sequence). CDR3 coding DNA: TGTGCCAGCAGCTTAGGCCCGGGAGGGGGGAGGATGTACGAGCAGTACGTC. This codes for CASSLGPGGGRMYEQYV.

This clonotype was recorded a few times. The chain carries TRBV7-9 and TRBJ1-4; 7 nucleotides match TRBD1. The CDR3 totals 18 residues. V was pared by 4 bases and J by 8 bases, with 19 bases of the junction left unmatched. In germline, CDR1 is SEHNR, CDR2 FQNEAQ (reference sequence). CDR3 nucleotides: TGTGCCAGCAGCTCCCGGCTACAGGGAGGGGGCTTAATGGAAAAACTGTTTTTT. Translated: CASSSRLQGGGLMEKLFF.

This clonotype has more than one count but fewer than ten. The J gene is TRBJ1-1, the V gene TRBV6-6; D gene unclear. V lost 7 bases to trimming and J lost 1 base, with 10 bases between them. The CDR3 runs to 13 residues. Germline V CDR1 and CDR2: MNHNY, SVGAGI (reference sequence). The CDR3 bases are TGTGCCAGCACCGTAAACAGGAACACTGAAGCTTTCTTT. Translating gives CASTVNRNTEAFF.

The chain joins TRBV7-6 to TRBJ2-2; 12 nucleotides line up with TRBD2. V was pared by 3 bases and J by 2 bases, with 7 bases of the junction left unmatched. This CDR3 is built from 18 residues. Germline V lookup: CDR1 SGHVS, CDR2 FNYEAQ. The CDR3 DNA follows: TGTGCCAGCAGCTTGGGACTAGCGGGCGAACTCAACACCGGGGAGCTGTTTTTT. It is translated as CASSLGLAGELNTGELFF.

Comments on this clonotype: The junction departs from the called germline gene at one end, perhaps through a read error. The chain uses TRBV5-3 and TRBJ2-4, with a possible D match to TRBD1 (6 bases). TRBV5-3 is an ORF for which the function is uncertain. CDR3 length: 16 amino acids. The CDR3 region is CASSLTGILTKNIQYF. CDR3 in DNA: TGTGCCAGCAGCTTAACAGGGATTTTGACCAAAAACATTCAGTACTTC.